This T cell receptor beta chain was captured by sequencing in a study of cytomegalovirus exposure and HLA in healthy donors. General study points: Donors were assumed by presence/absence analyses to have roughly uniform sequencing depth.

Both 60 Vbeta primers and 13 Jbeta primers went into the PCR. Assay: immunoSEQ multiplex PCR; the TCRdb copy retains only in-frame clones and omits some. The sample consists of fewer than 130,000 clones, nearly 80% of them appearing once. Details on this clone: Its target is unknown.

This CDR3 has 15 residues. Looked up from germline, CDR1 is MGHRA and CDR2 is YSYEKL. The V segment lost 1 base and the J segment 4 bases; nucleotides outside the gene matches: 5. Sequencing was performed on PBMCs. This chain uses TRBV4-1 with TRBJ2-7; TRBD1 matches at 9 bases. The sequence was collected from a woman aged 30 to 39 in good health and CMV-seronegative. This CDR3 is CASSQGTGERYEQYF. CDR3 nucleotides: TGCGCCAGCAGCCAAGGGACAGGGGAAAGGTACGAGCAGTACTTC.